The 11 T cell receptor beta chains in this list originate from one sample, sequenced in a study of T cells in localized non-small cell lung cancer. The method was immunoSEQ multiplex PCR; TCRdb's version includes in-frame clones alone and lacks a portion of them. The sample carries roughly 38,000 clones, just over 85% recorded once. The specimen comprised peripheral blood mononuclear cells, sampled before any cancer treatment. These receptors originate from a male donor aged 60 or over with stage II lung adenocarcinoma.

The sample holds a few counts of this clone. The chain recombines TRBV5-6 with TRBJ2-7, with TRBD1 matching 10 bases. Germline CDR1 and CDR2: SGHDT and YYEEEE. The CDR3 extends over 16 amino acids. Trimming removed 4 bases from V and 3 bases from J; junction bases left unmatched: 10. CDR3 in amino acids: CASSTTRDRGIYEQYF. The DNA of the CDR3 is TGTGCCAGCAGCACTACTCGGGACAGGGGTATCTACGAGCAGTACTTC. Filled out from reference TRBV5-6 and TRBJ2-7, the complete variable domain reads DAGVTQSPTHLIKTRGQQVTLRCSPKSGHDTVSWYQQALGQGPQFIFQYYEEEERQRGNFPDRFSGHQFPNYSSELNVNALLLGDSALYLCASSTTRDRGIYEQYFGPGTRLTVT.

This chain joins TRBV5-1 and TRBJ2-1; 11 nucleotides agree with TRBD2. The ends lost 4 bases at V and 5 bases at J; junction bases unmatched: 11. The CDR3 is 17 amino acids. Looked up from germline, CDR1 is SGHRS and CDR2 is YFSETQ. CDR3 in DNA: TGCGCCAGCAGCCCCTACCCGACTAGCGGGACGGACAATGAGCAGTTCTTC. Amino acid sequence: CASSPYPTSGTDNEQFF.

The rearrangement joins TRBV11-3 to TRBJ2-7; perhaps D is TRBD1 or TRBD2 (5 bases each). The V and J ends lost 5 bases and 3 bases respectively, with 17 bases between them. Germline V gene data show CDR1 as SGHNT and CDR2 as YENEEA. CDR3 length: 15 residues. The CDR3, as DNA: TGTGCCAGCAGCAAATCCGGGACCCCAGGCTACGAGCAGTACTTC. Translation gives CASSKSGTPGYEQYF.

Points on this clone: One end of the junction varies from germline; a read error may be responsible. V and J are TRBV6-6 and TRBJ2-1; D gene uncertain. Germline V gene sequence: CDR1 MNHNY, CDR2 SVGAGI (reference sequence). CDR3 length: 10 amino acids. CDR3 residues: CASGYNEQFF. The CDR3 DNA reads TGTGCCAGCGGTTACAATGAGCAGTTCTTC.

This clone was found once. The chain uses TRBV5-6 and TRBJ1-1; no clear D gene. There are 13 residues in the CDR3. The germline CDR1 and CDR2 sequences are SGHDT and YYEEEE. Trimming stripped 6 bases from V and 5 bases from J, with 14 bases between. The CDR3 DNA is TGTGCCAGCACTCCCGCCCCCGGGACTGAAGCTTTCTTT. Its protein product is CASTPAPGTEAFF.

V usage is TRBV10-1 and J usage is TRBJ2-7, with D maybe TRBD2 (6 bases). V gave up 8 bases and J gave up 4 bases, with 18 bases separating them. The CDR3 contains 14 residues. Germline V gene lookup returns CDR1 WNHNN and CDR2 SYGVQD (reference sequence). Written as DNA, the CDR3 is TGCGCCAGCGCCCCGGGACTTGACCCGTACGAGCAGTACTTC. Translation gives CASAPGLDPYEQYF.

V and J are TRBV6-5 and TRBJ1-4; tentative D call: TRBD1 (5 bases). Germline V gives CDR1 MNHEY, CDR2 SVGAGI. The CDR3 extends over 15 amino acids. The ends were cut back, 0 bases at V and 8 bases at J, with 13 bases in the middle. CDR3 DNA sequence: TGTGCCAGCAGTTACTCGAGGCAGGGAAGGGAAAAACTGTTTTTT. Protein sequence: CASSYSRQGREKLFF.

The CDR3 coding sequence is TGTGCCAGTACCTTCCTTACAGGCAACACTGAAGCTTTCTTT. Translating gives CASTFLTGNTEAFF. The rearrangement links TRBV19 to TRBJ1-1, with D perhaps matching TRBD1 (5 bases). The CDR3 is 14 amino acids. Trimming pared 7 bases from V and 2 bases from J, leaving 14 bases between. In germline, CDR1 is LNHDA, CDR2 SQIVND (reference sequence).

This chain uses TRBV4-2 with TRBJ1-2; 7 nucleotides line up with TRBD1. Trimming at V came to 0 bases and at J to 0 bases, leaving 1 base not matched to a gene. The germline gives CDR1 LGHNA, CDR2 YNFKEQ. This CDR3 has 15 amino acids. Written as DNA, the CDR3 is TGTGCCAGCAGCCAAGATGGGACAGCTAACTATGGCTACACCTTC. Its protein product is CASSQDGTANYGYTF.

The V and J genes are TRBV7-8 and TRBJ2-6, with unresolved D. This CDR3 is 17 amino acids long. V was shortened by 5 bases and J by 0 bases, with 14 bases between the two germline ends. Germline CDR1 is SGHVS and CDR2 is FQNEAQ. Here the CDR3 DNA reads TGTGCCAGCAGCCCCCGGTCTGGTAGCTCTGGGGCCAACGTCCTGACTTTC. Its protein product is CASSPRSGSSGANVLTF.

V usage is TRBV20-1 and J usage is TRBJ2-7, with D possibly being TRBD1 (5 bases). The germline V gene encodes CDR1 DFQATT and CDR2 SNEGSKA (reference sequence). V lost 5 bases and J 6 bases, leaving 11 bases between the germline ends. This CDR3 spans 11 amino acids. CDR3 loop: CSALRGSEQYF. DNA for the CDR3: TGCAGTGCTTTAAGGGGCTCCGAGCAGTACTTC.